These T cell receptor beta chains were read from a single sample in a study of blood T cell repertoires in COVID-19. The assay was immunoSEQ multiplex PCR, and TCRdb's table has in-frame clones only and misses some. This table holds about 7,000 clones, 80% to 90% found once. The specimen was peripheral blood. These receptors were collected from a man between 65 and 80 years old with active COVID-19. Each CDR3 is given without its conserved first and last residue. The D gene is left open where the match is weak.

j_call	d_call	v_call	cdr3_aa
TRBJ2-5	-	TRBV23-1	ASSPRGEQTQY
TRBJ1-2	-	TRBV7-9	ASTTTGIGYGYT
TRBJ2-7	TRBD2	TRBV6-6	ASMPSGGIYEQY
TRBJ1-4	TRBD1	TRBV19	ASSDRGLREKLF
TRBJ1-1	-	TRBV7-9	ASSGAGGEAF
TRBJ2-6	-	TRBV30	AWSSGAGANVLT
TRBJ2-1	-	TRBV5-8	ASSPPAGEQF
TRBJ1-2	TRBD1	TRBV2	ASSGDRGFYGYT
TRBJ2-7	-	TRBV29-1	SVEDKTGDVHEQY
TRBJ2-7	-	TRBV7-9	ASSPTTENPIYEQY